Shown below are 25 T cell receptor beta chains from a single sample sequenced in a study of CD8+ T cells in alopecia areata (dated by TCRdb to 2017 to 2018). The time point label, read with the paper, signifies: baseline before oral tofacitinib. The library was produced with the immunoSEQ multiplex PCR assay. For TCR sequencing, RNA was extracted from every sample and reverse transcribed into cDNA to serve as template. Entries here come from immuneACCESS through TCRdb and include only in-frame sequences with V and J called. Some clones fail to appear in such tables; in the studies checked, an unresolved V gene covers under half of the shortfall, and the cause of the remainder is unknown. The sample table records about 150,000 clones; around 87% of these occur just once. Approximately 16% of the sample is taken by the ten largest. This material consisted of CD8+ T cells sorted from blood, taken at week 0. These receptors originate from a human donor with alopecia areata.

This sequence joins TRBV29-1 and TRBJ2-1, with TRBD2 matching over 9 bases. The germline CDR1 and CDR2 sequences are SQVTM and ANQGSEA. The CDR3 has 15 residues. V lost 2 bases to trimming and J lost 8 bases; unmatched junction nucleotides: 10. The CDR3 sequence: CSVELAGLESYEQFF. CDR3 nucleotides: TGCAGCGTTGAACTAGCGGGACTGGAGTCATATGAGCAGTTCTTC.

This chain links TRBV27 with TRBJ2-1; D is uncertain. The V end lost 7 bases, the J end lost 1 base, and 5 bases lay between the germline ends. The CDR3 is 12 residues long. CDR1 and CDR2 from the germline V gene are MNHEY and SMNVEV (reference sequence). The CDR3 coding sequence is TGTGCCAGCAAGGAGTCCTACAATGAGCAGTTCTTC. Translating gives CASKESYNEQFF.

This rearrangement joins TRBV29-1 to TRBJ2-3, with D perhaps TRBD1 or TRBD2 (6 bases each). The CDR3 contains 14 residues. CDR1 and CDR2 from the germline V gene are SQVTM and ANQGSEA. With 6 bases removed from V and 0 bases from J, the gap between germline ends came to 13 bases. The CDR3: CSVLGGRSTDTQYF. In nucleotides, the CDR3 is TGCAGCGTCCTGGGGGGCAGAAGCACAGATACGCAGTATTTT.

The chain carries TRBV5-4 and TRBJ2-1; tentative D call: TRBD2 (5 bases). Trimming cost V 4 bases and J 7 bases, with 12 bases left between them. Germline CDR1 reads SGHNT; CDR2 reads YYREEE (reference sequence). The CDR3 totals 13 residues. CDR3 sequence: CASSTETRNEQFF. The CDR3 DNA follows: TGTGCCAGCAGCACCGAAACTAGGAATGAGCAGTTCTTC. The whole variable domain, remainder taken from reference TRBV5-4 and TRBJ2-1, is ETGVTQSPTHLIKTRGQQVTLRCSSQSGHNTVSWYQQALGQGPQFIFQYYREEENGRGNFPPRFSGLQFPNYSSELNVNALELDDSALYLCASSTETRNEQFFGPGTRLTVL.

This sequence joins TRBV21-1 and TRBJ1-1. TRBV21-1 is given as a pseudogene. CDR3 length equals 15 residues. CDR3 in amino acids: CASSKGGRENTEAFF. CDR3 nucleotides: TGTGCCAGCAGCAAAGGGGGGCGGGAGAACACTGAAGCTTTCTTT.

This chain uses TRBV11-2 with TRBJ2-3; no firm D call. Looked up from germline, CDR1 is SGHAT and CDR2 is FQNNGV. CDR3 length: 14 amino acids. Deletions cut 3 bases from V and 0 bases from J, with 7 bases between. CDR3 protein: CASSFVPSTDTQYF. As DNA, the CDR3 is TGTGCCAGCAGCTTCGTTCCCAGCACAGATACGCAGTATTTT.

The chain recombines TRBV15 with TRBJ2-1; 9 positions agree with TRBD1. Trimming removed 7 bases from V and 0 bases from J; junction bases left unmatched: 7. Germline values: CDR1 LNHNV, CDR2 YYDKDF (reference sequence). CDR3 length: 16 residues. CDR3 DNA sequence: TGTGCCACCACCCCAGACAGGGGGACCTCCTACAATGAGCAGTTCTTC. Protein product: CATTPDRGTSYNEQFF.

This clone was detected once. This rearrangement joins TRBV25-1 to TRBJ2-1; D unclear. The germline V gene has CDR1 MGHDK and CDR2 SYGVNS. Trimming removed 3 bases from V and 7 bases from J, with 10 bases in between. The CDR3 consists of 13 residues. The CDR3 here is CASSDSVTNEQFF. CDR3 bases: TGTGCCAGCAGTGACTCCGTCACAAATGAGCAGTTCTTC. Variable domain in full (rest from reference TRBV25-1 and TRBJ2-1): EADIYQTPRYLVIGTGKKITLECSQTMGHDKMYWYQQDPGMELHLIHYSYGVNSTEKGDLSSESTVSRIRTEHFPLTLESARPSHTSQYLCASSDSVTNEQFFGPGTRLTVL.

The CDR3 protein is CASSQDRRGAVYNEQFF. The CDR3 DNA follows: TGCGCCAGCAGCCAAGATCGTCGGGGGGCCGTGTACAATGAGCAGTTCTTC. The V gene is TRBV4-1, the J gene TRBJ2-1, with D possibly being TRBD2 (7 bases). The length of the CDR3 is 17 residues. Germline V CDR1 and CDR2: MGHRA, YSYEKL. V was shortened by 0 bases and J by 4 bases, with 16 bases between the two germline ends.

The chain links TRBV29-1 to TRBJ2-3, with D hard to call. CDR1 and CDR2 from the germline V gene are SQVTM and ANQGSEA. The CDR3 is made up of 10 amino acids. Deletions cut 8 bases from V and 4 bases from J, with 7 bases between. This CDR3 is CSIRPDTQYF. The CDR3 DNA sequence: TGCAGCATCCGACCAGATACGCAGTATTTT.

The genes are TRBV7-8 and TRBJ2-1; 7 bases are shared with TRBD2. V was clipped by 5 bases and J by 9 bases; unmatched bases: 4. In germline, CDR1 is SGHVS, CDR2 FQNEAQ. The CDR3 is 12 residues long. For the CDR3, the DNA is TGTGCCAGCAGCCTAACTAGCGTTGAGCAGTTCTTC. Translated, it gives CASSLTSVEQFF.

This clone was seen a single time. The CDR3 region is CASSLGGGRTEAFF. CDR3 sequence (DNA): TGTGCCAGCAGCTTGGGAGGGGGCAGGACTGAAGCTTTCTTT. The chain recombines TRBV5-4 with TRBJ1-1, with 7 bases matching TRBD1. V gave up 0 bases and J gave up 5 bases; unmatched junction bases: 4. Germline CDR1 SGHNT, CDR2 YYREEE (reference sequence). The CDR3 contains 14 residues.

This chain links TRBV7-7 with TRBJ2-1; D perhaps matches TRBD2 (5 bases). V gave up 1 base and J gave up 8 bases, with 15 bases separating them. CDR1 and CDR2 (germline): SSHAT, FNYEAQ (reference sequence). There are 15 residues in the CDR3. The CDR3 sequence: CASSLGAGSGDEQFF. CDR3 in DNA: TGTGCCAGCAGCTTAGGGGCAGGAAGCGGCGATGAGCAGTTCTTC. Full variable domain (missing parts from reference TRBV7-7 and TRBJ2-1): GAGVSQSPRYKVTKRGQDVTLRCDPISSHATLYWYQQALGQGPEFLTYFNYEAQPDKSGLPSDRFSAERPEGSISTLTIQRTEQRDSAMYRCASSLGAGSGDEQFFGPGTRLTVL.

For the CDR3, the DNA is TGTGCCAGTAGTTGGGGGTTGCAGGGGGTCACTGAAGCTTTCTTT. Translation: CASSWGLQGVTEAFF. The chain employs TRBV19 and TRBJ1-1; 7 bases are a match to TRBD1. Germline trimming cut 5 bases from V and 4 bases from J; bases unmatched to any gene: 10. This CDR3 has 15 amino acids. Germline-derived CDR1 and CDR2 are LNHDA and SQIVND (reference sequence).

The DNA of the CDR3 is TGTGCCAGCAGCTTGGACGATCATACGCAGTATTTT. As protein: CASSLDDHTQYF. This chain uses TRBV7-8 with TRBJ2-3; D remains ambiguous. This CDR3 has 12 amino acids. Trimming pared 3 bases from V and 7 bases from J, leaving 8 bases between. Germline CDR1 reads SGHVS; CDR2 reads FQNEAQ. Together with reference TRBV7-8 and TRBJ2-3, the CDR3 gives the full variable domain: GAGVSQSPRYKVAKRGQDVALRCDPISGHVSLFWYQQALGQGPEFLTYFQNEAQLDKSGLPSDRFFAERPEGSVSTLKIQRTQQEDSAVYLCASSLDDHTQYFGPGTRLTVL.

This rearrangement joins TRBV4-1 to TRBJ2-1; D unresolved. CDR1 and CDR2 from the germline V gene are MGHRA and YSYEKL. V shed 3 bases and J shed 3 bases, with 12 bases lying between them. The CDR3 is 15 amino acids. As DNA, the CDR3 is TGCGCCAGCAGCCAGTCGGAACTTAGCTACAATGAGCAGTTCTTC. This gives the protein CASSQSELSYNEQFF.

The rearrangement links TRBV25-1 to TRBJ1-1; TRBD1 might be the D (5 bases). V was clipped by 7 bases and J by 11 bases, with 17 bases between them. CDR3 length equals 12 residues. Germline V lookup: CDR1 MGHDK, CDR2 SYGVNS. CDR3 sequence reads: CASNGGGTSAFF. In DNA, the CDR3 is TGTGCCAGCAATGGTGGTGGGACTTCGGCTTTCTTT.

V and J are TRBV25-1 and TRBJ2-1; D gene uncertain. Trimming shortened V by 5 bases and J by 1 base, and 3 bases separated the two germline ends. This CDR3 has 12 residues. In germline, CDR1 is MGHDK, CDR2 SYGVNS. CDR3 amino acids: CASSRSYNEQFF. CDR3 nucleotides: TGTGCCAGCAGTCGATCCTACAATGAGCAGTTCTTC.

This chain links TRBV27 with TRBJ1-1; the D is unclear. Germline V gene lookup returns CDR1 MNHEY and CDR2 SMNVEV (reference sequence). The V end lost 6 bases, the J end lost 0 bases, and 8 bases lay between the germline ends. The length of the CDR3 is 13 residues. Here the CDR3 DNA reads TGTGCCAGCAGCAGGAGCATGAACACTGAAGCTTTCTTT. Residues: CASSRSMNTEAFF.

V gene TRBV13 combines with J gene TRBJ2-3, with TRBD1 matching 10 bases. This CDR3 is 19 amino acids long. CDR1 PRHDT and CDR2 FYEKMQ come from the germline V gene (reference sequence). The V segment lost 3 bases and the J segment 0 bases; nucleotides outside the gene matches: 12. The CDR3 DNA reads TGTGCCAGCAGCTTTTTATCAGGACAGGGGGAGTGGAGCACAGATACGCAGTATTTT. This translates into CASSFLSGQGEWSTDTQYF.

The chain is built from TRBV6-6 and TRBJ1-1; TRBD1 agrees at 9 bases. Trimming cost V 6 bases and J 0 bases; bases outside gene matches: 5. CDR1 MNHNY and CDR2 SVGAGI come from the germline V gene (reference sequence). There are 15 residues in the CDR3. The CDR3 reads CASSFGTGMNTEAFF. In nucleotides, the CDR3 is TGTGCCAGCAGCTTTGGGACAGGGATGAACACTGAAGCTTTCTTT.

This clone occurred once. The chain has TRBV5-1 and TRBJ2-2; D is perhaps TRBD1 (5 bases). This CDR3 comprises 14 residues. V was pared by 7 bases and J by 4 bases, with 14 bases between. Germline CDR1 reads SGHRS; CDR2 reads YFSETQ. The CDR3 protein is CASSGPGPTGELFF. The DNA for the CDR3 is TGCGCCAGCTCTGGTCCAGGGCCCACCGGGGAGCTGTTTTTT. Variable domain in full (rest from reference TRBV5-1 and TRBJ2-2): KAGVTQTPRYLIKTRGQQVTLSCSPISGHRSVSWYQQTPGQGLQFLFEYFSETQRNKGNFPGRFSGRQFSNSRSEMNVSTLELGDSALYLCASSGPGPTGELFFGEGSRLTVL.

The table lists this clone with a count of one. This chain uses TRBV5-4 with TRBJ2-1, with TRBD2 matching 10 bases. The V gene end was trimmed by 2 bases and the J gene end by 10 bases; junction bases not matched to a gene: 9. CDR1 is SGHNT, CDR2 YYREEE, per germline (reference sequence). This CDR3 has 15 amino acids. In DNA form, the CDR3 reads TGTGCCAGCAGCTTTAGTTCTAGCGGGAGTCGAGAGCAGTTCTTC. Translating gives CASSFSSSGSREQFF.

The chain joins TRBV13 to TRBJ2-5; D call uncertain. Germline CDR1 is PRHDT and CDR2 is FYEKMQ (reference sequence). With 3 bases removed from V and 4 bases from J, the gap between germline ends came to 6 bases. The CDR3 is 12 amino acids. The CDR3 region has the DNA TGTGCCAGCAGCTTTACTGGAGAGACCCAGTACTTC. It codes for CASSFTGETQYF.

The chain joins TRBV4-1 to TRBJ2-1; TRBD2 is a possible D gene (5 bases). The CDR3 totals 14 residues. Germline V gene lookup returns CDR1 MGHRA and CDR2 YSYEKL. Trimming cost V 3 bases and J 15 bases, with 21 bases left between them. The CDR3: CASSHAVPGPGLFF. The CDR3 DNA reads TGCGCCAGCAGCCACGCCGTACCGGGTCCAGGACTGTTCTTC.